The present T cell receptor (beta chain) was sequenced within a study of T cell responses to AZD1222 COVID-19 vaccine. General study results and limits: Along spike, vaccine-associated CD4 TCRs were found throughout, with dominance at 160-218 and 743-854. Every sample of the repertoires postdated the peak T cell response. Mostly white British, mostly female donors; authors suggested clonal diversity may be underestimated.

The method was immunoSEQ multiplex PCR; TCRdb's version includes in-frame clones alone and lacks a portion of them. The sample carries about 130,000 clones, 90% to 95% recorded once. Concerning this clone itself: The antigen remains unidentified.

The V and J ends lost 3 bases and 1 base respectively, with 12 bases between them. The CDR3 has 15 residues. The germline CDR1 and CDR2 sequences are MNHEY and SMNVEV (reference sequence). This chain connects TRBV27 to TRBJ1-1, with D uncertain. This TCR came from an adult who received the AZD1222 COVID-19 vaccine. The material was peripheral blood, obtained 28 days after the second AZD1222 dose. The DNA for the CDR3 is TGTGCCAGCAGTTTCGAGGGCAGCGCGAACACTGAAGCTTTCTTT. Translating it yields CASSFEGSANTEAFF.